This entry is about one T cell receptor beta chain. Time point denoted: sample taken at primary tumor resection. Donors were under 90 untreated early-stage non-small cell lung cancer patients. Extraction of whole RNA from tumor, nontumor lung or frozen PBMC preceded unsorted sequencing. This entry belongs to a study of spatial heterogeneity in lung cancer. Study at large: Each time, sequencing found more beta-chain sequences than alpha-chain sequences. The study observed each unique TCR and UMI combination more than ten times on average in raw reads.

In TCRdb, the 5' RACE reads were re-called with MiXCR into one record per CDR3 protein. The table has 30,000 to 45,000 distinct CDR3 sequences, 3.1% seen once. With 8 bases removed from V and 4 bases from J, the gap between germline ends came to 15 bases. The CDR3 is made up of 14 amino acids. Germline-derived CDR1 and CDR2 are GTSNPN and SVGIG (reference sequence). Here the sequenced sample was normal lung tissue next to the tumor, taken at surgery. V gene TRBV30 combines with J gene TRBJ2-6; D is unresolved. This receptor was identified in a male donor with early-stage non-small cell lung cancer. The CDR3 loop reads CALTPGSGANVLTF. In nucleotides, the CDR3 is TGTGCCCTCACCCCTGGGTCAGGGGCCAACGTCCTGACTTTC.